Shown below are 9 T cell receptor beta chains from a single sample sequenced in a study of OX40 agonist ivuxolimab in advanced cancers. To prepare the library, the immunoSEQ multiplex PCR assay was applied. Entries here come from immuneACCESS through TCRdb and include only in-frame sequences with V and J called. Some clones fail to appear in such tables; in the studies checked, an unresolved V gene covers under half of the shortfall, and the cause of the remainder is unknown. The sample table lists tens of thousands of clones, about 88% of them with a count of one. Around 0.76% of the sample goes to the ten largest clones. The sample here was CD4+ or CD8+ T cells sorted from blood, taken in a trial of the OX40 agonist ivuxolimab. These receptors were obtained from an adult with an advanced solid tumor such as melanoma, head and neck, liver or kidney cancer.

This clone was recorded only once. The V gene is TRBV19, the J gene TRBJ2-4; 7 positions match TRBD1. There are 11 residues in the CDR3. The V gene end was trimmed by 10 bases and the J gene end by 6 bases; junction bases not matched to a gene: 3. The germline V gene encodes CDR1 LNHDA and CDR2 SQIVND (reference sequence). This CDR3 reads CATRDRNIQYF. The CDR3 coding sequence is TGTGCCACCCGGGACAGAAACATTCAGTACTTC.

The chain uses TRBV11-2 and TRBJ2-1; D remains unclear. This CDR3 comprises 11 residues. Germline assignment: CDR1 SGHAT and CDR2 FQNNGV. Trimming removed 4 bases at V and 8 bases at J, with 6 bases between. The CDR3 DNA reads TGTGCCAGCAGCTCCCTCGATGAGCAGTTCTTC. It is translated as CASSSLDEQFF.

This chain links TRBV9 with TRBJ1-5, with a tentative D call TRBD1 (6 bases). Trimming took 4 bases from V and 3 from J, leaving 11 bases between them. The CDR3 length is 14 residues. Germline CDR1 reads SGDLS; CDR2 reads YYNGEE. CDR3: CASSIGQNNQPQHF. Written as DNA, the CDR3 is TGTGCCAGCAGCATCGGACAGAACAATCAGCCCCAGCATTTT.

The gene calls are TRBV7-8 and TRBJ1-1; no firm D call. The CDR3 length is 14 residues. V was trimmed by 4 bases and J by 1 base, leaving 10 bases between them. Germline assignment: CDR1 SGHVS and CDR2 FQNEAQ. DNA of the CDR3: TGTGCCAGCAGCTCTCAGTATGGGAACACTGAAGCTTTCTTT. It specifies CASSSQYGNTEAFF.

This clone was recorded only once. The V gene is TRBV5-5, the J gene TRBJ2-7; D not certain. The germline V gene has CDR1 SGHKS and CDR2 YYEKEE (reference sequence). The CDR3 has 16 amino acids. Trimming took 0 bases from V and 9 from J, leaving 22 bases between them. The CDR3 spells CASSLVGSLSGRGQYF. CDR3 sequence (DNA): TGTGCCAGCAGCTTGGTCGGGTCACTTTCCGGCCGAGGGCAGTACTTC.

CDR3 DNA sequence: TGTGCCAGCAGCTCACTGACAGGTGGAAACACCATATATTTT. Translating gives CASSSLTGGNTIYF. This chain connects TRBV7-6 to TRBJ1-3; weak D call: TRBD1 (6 bases). The CDR3 consists of 14 residues. Germline V gives CDR1 SGHVS, CDR2 FNYEAQ. V lost 4 bases and J lost 3, with 10 bases in between.

The chain's CDR3 is CASSPGTGGAGNEKLFF. CDR3 coding DNA: TGTGCCAGCTCACCAGGGACAGGGGGCGCGGGGAATGAAAAACTGTTTTTT. The rearrangement uses TRBV18 and TRBJ1-4; 12 bases map to TRBD1. From germline, CDR1 is KGHSH and CDR2 LQKENI. V gave up 2 bases and J gave up 5 bases; unmatched junction bases: 6. The CDR3 consists of 17 residues.

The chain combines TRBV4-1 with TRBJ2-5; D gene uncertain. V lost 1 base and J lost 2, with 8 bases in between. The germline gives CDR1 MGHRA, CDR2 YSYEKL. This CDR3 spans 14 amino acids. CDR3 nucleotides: TGCGCCAGCAGCCAAGCCAATTTGCAAGAGACCCAGTACTTC. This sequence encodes CASSQANLQETQYF.

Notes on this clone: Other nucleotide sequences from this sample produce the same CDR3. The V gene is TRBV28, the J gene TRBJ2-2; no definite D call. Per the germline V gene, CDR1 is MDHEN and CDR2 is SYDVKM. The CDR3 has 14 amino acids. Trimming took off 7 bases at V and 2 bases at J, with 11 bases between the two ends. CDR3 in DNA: TGTGCCAGCACCTTGGGCGGTAACACCGGGGAGCTGTTTTTT. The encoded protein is CASTLGGNTGELFF. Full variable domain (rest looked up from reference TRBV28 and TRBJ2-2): DVKVTQSSRYLVKRTGEKVFLECVQDMDHENMFWYRQDPGLGLRLIYFSYDVKMKEKGDIPEGYSVSREKKERFSLILESASTNQTSMYLCASTLGGNTGELFFGEGSRLTVL.